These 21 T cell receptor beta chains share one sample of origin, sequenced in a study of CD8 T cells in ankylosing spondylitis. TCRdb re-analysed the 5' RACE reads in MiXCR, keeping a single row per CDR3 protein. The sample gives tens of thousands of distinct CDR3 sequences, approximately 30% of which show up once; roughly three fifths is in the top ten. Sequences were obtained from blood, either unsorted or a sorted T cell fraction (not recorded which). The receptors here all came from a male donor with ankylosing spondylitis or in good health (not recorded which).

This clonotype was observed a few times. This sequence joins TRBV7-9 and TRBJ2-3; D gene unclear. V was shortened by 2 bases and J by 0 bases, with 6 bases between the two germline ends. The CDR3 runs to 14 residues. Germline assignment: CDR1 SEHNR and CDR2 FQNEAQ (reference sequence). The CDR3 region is CASSLSQSTDTQYF. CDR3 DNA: TGTGCCAGCAGCTTAAGCCAAAGCACAGATACGCAGTATTTT.

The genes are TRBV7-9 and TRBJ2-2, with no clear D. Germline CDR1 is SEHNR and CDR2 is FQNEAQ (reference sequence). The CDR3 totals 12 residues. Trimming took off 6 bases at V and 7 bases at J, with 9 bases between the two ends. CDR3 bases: TGTGCCAGCAGTTTTCCGGGCGGGGAGCTGTTTTTT. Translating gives CASSFPGGELFF. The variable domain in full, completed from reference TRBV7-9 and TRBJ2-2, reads DTGVSQNPRHKITKRGQNVTFRCDPISEHNRLYWYRQTLGQGPEFLTYFQNEAQLEKSRLLSDRFSAERPKGSFSTLEIQRTEQGDSAMYLCASSFPGGELFFGEGSRLTVL.

CDR3 nucleotide sequence: TGTGCCAGCAGCTTATACGGGGGCCTGTCTGGGGCCAACGTCCTGACTTTC. It codes for CASSLYGGLSGANVLTF. The J gene is TRBJ2-6, the V gene TRBV7-2; D tentatively reads TRBD1 or TRBD2 (6 bases each). The CDR3 covers 17 residues. The V gene lost 2 bases and the J gene lost 1 base, with 12 bases spanning the gap. The germline gives CDR1 SGHTA, CDR2 FQGNSA.

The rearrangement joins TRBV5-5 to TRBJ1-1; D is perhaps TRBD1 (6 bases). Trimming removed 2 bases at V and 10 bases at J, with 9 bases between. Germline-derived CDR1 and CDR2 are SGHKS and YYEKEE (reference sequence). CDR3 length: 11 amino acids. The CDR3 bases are TGTGCCAGCAGCTTAACAGGGAGAGCTTTCTTT. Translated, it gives CASSLTGRAFF.

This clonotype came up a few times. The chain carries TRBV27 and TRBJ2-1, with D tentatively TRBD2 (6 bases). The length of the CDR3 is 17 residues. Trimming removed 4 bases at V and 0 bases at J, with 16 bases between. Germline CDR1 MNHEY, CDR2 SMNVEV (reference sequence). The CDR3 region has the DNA TGTGCCAGCAGTTCGCTGCTAGCGCGAAGCTCCTACAATGAGCAGTTCTTC. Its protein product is CASSSLLARSSYNEQFF.

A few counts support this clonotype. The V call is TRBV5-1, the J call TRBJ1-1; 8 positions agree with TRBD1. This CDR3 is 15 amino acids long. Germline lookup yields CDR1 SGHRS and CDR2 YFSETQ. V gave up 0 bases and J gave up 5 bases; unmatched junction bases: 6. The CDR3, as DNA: TGCGCCAGCAGCTTGGCGACAGGGGCCGGGACTGAAGCTTTCTTT. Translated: CASSLATGAGTEAFF.

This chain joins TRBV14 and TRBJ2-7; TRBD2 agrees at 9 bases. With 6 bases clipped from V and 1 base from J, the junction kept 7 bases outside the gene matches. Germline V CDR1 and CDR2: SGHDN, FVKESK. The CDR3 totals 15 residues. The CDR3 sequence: CASSLRTSASYEQYF. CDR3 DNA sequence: TGTGCCAGCAGTCTTCGGACTAGCGCGTCCTACGAGCAGTACTTC.

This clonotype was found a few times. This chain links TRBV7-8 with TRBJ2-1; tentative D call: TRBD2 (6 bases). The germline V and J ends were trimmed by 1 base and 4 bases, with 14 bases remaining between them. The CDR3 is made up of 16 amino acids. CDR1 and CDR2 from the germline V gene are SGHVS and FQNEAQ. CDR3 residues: CASSLVTGVGYNEQFF. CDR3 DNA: TGTGCCAGCAGCTTAGTTACGGGAGTTGGGTACAATGAGCAGTTCTTC. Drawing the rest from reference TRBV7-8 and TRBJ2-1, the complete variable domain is GAGVSQSPRYKVAKRGQDVALRCDPISGHVSLFWYQQALGQGPEFLTYFQNEAQLDKSGLPSDRFFAERPEGSVSTLKIQRTQQEDSAVYLCASSLVTGVGYNEQFFGPGTRLTVL.

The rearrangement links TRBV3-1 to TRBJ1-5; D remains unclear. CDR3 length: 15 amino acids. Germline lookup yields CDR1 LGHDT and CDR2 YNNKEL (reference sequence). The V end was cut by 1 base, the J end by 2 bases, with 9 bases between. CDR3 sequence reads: CASSQGSSGNQPQHF. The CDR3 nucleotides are TGTGCCAGCAGCCAAGGCTCATCCGGCAATCAGCCCCAGCATTTT.

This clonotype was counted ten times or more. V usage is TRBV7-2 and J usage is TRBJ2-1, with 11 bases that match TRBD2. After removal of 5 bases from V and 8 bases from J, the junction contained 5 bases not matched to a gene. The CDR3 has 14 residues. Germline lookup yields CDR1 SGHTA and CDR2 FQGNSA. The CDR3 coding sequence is TGTGCCAGCAGCCTTAGCGGGGGGGCTGATGAGCAGTTCTTC. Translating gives CASSLSGGADEQFF.

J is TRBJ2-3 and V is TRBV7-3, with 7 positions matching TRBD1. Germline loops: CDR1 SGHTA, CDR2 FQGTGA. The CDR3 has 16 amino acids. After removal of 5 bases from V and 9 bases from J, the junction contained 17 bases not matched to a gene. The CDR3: CASSILIDRAVGTQYF. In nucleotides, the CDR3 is TGTGCCAGCAGCATTCTCATTGACAGGGCTGTCGGCACGCAGTATTTT.

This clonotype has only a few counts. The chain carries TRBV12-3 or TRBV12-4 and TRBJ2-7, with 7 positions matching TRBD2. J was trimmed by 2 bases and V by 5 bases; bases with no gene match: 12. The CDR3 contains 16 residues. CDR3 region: CASSPARERDPYEQYF. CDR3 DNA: TGTGCCAGCAGTCCAGCTCGTGAGCGGGACCCCTACGAGCAGTACTTC.

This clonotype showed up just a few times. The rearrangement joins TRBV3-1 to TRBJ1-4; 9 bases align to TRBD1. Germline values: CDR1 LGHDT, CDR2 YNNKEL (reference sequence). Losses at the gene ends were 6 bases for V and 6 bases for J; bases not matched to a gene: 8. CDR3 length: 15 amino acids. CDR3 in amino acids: CASRGTGYADEKLFF. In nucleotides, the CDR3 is TGTGCCAGCAGGGGGACAGGGTACGCAGATGAAAAACTGTTTTTT.

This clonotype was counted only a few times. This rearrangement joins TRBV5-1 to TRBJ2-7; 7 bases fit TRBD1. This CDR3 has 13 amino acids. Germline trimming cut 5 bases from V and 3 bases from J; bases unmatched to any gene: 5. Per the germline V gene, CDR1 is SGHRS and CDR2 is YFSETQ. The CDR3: CASRDRQGYEQYF. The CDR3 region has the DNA TGCGCCAGCAGGGACCGACAGGGCTACGAGCAGTACTTC.

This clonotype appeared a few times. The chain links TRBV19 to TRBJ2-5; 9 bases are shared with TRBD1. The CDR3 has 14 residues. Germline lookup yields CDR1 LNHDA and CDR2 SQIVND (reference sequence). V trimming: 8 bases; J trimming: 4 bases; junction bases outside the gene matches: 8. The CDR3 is CASSTGTGRETQYF. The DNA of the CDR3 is TGTGCCAGTTCAACCGGGACAGGGAGAGAGACCCAGTACTTC.

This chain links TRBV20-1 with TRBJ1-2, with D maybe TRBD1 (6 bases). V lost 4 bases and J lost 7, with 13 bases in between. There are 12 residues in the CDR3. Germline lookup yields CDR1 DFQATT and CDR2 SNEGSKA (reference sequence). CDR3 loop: CSATQGGGGYTF. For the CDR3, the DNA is TGCAGTGCTACACAGGGTGGGGGTGGCTACACCTTC.

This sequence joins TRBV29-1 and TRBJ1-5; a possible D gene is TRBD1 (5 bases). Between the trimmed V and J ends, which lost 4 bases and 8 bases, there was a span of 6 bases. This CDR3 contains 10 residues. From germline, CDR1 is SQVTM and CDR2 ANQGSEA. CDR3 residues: CSVGGEPQHF. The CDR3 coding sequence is TGCAGCGTTGGGGGGGAGCCCCAGCATTTT.

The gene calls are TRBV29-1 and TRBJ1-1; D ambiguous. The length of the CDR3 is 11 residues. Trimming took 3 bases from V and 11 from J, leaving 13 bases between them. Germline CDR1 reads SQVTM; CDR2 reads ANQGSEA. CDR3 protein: CSVEFKLLAFF. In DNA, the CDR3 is TGCAGCGTTGAGTTCAAACTCCTTGCTTTCTTT.

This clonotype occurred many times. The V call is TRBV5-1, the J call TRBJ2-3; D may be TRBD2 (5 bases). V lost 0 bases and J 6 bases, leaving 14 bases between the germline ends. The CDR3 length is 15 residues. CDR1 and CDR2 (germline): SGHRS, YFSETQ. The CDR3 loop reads CASSLADMRADTQYF. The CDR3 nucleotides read TGCGCCAGCAGCTTGGCCGATATGAGGGCGGATACGCAGTATTTT. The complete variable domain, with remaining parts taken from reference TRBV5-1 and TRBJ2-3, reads KAGVTQTPRYLIKTRGQQVTLSCSPISGHRSVSWYQQTPGQGLQFLFEYFSETQRNKGNFPGRFSGRQFSNSRSEMNVSTLELGDSALYLCASSLADMRADTQYFGPGTRLTVL.

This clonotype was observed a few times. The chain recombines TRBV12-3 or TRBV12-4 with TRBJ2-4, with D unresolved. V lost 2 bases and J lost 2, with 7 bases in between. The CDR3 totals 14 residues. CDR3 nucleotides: TGTGCCAGCAGTTTAAGGGATCCCAAAAACATTCAGTACTTC. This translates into CASSLRDPKNIQYF.

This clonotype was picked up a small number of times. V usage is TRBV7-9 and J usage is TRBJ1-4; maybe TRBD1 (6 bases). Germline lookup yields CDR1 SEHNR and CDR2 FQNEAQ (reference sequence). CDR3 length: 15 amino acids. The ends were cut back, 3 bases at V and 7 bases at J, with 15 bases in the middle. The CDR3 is CASSFLDRKGEKLFF. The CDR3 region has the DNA TGTGCCAGCAGCTTCCTCGACAGGAAGGGTGAAAAACTGTTTTTT.